This T cell receptor beta chain was obtained from a study of T cell responses to AZD1222 COVID-19 vaccine (TCRdb year 2021). In terms of the full investigation: AZD1222 recipients with second doses at about 4 weeks or about 12 weeks were pooled, because spike-specific TCR depth and breadth did not differ between schedules. TCR sequencing was performed for about 250 trial participants, of whom roughly 200 were given two doses of AZD1222 and 26 were given two doses of MenACWY control vaccine. Trial participants were enrolled into age subgroups of 18-55, 56-69 and 70-plus years, which contained about 160, 30 and 59 TCR-sequenced participants, respectively. The full study reports these points: Conclusions about previously exposed vaccinees are limited because only a handful of AZD1222 recipients were SARS-CoV-2 seropositive at baseline. A significant rise in spike-specific TCR breadth and depth was observed after two AZD1222 doses relative to day 0 and relative to MenACWY recipients. In the small 56-69-year group, the increase in depth fell short of significance, most likely because of low power. Vaccine-associated CD4 TCRs spanned the whole spike protein, with dominant responses in regions 160-218 and 743-854. Reportedly, almost half of the unique spike-specific TCRs recognized epitopes lying outside the regions that are mutated in the B.1.351 and B.1.1.7 variants. No day 14 peak-response samples were available, so repertoires were characterized only after the peak T cell response. Most participants were white British and females outnumbered males, and the authors suggested that clonal diversity may have been underestimated.

From a lookup of the germline V gene, CDR1 and CDR2 are SQVTM and ANQGSEA. V loses 0 bases of germline sequence and J loses 0 bases, and the interval between the two ends is 6 bases. Counted from cysteine to phenylalanine, this CDR3 has 15 amino acids. Just the 45-base CDR3 DNA is kept, in frame starting at base 1. Sample time point, as interpreted from the label and publication: baseline before first vaccination. Vaccinee samples came from UK trials COV001 and COV002, including a single-blind randomized controlled phase 2/3 trial of AZD1222 (ChAdOx1 nCoV-19) in healthy adults. Trial participant PBMC samples were collected at day 0 and day 28 after the second dose for TCRbeta chain sequencing. The CDR3 regions of human TCRbeta chains were analyzed by immunosequencing. As for how the authors treated the data: TCRs in the repertoires were matched against a reference library of SARS-CoV-2-specific TCRs that had been generated with the MIRA antigen-specificity platform. Breadth was defined as the fraction of unique TCRs that were SARS-CoV-2-associated. Depth was defined as the fraction of total T cells that were SARS-CoV-2-associated. Each spike-specific TCR was assigned to its reactive spike region and to a CD4 or CD8 class using the MIRA data. Log10-transformed breadth and depth values were compared by one-way ANOVA with Sidak's multiple comparisons tests. TCRdb obtained this table from immuneACCESS and retained in-frame rearrangements with V and J assigned. These tables miss some clones; where compared with another copy, unresolved V genes account for less than half of the shortfall, and the remainder is unexplained. Clone size and V and J calls were adopted from that table, with D and trimming inferred from the DNA. For this sample there are 100,000 to 150,000 clones; roughly 89% appear just once. The top ten constitute roughly 6.3% of the sample.

As regards this clone: Its antigen specificity is not known. No base-level quality is on record; no much larger clone is a single base apart.

The origin of this receptor is an adult in good health. The specimen comprised peripheral blood, sampled on day 0 of AZD1222 vaccination. In this chain, TRBV29-1 is recombined with TRBJ2-6; the D gene is not confidently resolved. The DNA is TGCAGCGTTGAAGATCAGAACTCTGGGGCCAACGTCCTGACTTTC. Its translation reads: CSVEDQNSGANVLTF.